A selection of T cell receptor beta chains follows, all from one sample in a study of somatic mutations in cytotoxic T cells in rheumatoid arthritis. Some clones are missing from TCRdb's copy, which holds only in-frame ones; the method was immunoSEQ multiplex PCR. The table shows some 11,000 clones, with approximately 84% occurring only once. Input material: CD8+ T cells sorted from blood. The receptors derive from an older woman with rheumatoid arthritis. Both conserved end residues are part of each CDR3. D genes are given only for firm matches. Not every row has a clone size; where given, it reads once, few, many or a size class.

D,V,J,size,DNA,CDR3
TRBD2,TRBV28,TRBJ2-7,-,TGTGCCAGCAGTTTAACAGGGACTAGCGTTACCTACGAGCAGTACTTC,CASSLTGTSVTYEQYF
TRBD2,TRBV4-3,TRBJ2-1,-,TGCGCCAGCAGCCAAGGCGGGAGAGTCTACAATGAGCAGTTCTTC,CASSQGGRVYNEQFF
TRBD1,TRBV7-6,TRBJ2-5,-,TGTGCCAGCAGCTCTTCGACAGGGAGACTAGAGACCCAGTACTTC,CASSSSTGRLETQYF
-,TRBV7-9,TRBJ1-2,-,TGTGCCAGCAGCGGAAGGGACATTGGCTACACCTTC,CASSGRDIGYTF
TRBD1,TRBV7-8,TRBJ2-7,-,TGTGCCAGCAGCTCCACCCCGCCCGGGACAGGGAATTACGAGCAGTACTTC,CASSSTPPGTGNYEQYF
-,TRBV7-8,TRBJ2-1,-,TGTGCCAGCAGCTTCAGGTCGGACTCCTACAATGAGCAGTTCTTC,CASSFRSDSYNEQFF
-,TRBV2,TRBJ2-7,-,TGTGCCAGCAGAGGGGGGGGGCCCAGTCCCTACGAGCAGTACTTC,CASRGGGPSPYEQYF
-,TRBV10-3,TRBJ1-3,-,TGTGCCATCAGAAACAGGGAATCTGGAAACACCATATATTTT,CAIRNRESGNTIYF
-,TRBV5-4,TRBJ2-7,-,TGTGCCAGCAGCTTGGGCGGGAACCGCGAGCAGTACTTC,CASSLGGNREQYF
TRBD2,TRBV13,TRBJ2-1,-,TGTGCCAGCAGCTTACTACTAGCGGGAGCTCAGAATGAGCAGTTCTTC,CASSLLLAGAQNEQFF
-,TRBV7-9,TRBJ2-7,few,TGTGCCAGCAGCTCCACCTCAGGGTGGGAGCAGTACTTC,CASSSTSGWEQYF
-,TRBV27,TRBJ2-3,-,TGTGCCAGCAGTTTATTCGGGGGTAGGACAGATACGCAGTATTTT,CASSLFGGRTDTQYF
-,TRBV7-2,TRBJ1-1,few,TGTGCCAGCAGCTTTGACGGCAGGGAGAACACTGAAGCTTTCTTT,CASSFDGRENTEAFF
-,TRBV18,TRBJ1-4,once,TGTGCCAGCTCACCAAACGTTCCGGGGGGCGCGGAAGAAAAACTGTTTTTT,CASSPNVPGGAEEKLFF
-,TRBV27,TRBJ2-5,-,TGTGCCAGCAGAAGAGGCGAAAGTCGCGCGTACCAAGAGACCCAGTACTTC,CASRRGESRAYQETQYF
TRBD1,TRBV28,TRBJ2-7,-,TGTGCCAGCAGTATAGGGGACAGGGAATCAAGGGAGCAGTACTTC,CASSIGDRESREQYF
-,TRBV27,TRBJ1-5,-,TGTGCCAGCTCACAGGACCGAGACGGCAATCAGCCCCAGCATTTT,CASSQDRDGNQPQHF
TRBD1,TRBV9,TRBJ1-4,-,TGTGCCAGCAGCCCAAGAGGGGGCGCGAGTGAAAAACTGTTTTTT,CASSPRGGASEKLFF
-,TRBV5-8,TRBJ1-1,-,TGTGCCAGCAGCTTGACCGGAGGCGAAGCTTTCTTT,CASSLTGGEAFF
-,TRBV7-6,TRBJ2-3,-,TGTGCCAGCAGCCCCGGCGGGAGCACAGATACGCAGTATTTT,CASSPGGSTDTQYF
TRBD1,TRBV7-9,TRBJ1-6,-,TGTGCCAGCAGCGACGACAGGGCGCCTCTCCACTTT,CASSDDRAPLHF
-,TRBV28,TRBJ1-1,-,TGTGCCAGCAGTAAGCGGGGGGCCACTGAAGCTTTCTTT,CASSKRGATEAFF
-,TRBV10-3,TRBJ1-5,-,TGTGCCGCCAGCTCCCCAGGGGTGAGGAATCAGCCCCAGCATTTT,CAASSPGVRNQPQHF
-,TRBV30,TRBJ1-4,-,TGTGCCTGGAGCCGCCGAACACGGGATGAAAAACTGTTTTTT,CAWSRRTRDEKLFF
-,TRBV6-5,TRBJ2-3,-,TGTGCCAGCAGTCCCGACAGGAGCCGCACAGATACGCAGTATTTT,CASSPDRSRTDTQYF
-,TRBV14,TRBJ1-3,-,TGTGCCAGTTCGGGTAGGCACCTGCCTCGTAGAAACACCATATATTTT,CASSGRHLPRRNTIYF
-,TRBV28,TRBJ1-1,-,TGTGCCAGCAGTTTCCCGGGGGTCACCCTCTCAGTGACTTTCTTT,CASSFPGVTLSVTFF
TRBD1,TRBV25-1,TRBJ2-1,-,TGTGCCAGCAGTGAAGGATCGGGGACAGGGGTCAATGAGCAGTTCTTC,CASSEGSGTGVNEQFF
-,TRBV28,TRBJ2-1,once,TGTGCCAGCAGTTTATGGCGGGAAACGTACAATGAGCAGTTCTTC,CASSLWRETYNEQFF
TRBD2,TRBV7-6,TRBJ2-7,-,TGTGCCAGCAGCTTAAGGCTAGCGGATACATACGAGCAGTACTTC,CASSLRLADTYEQYF
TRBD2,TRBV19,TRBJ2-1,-,TGTGCCAGTAGACTACTAGCGGGAAGGTATGAGCAGTTCTTC,CASRLLAGRYEQFF
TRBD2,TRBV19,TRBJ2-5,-,TGTGCCAGTGGGGGACTAGCGGGAGAGACCCAGTACTTC,CASGGLAGETQYF
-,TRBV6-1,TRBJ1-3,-,TGTGCCAGCAGTGAAGTCCCAGAAAGCTCTGGAAACACCATATATTTT,CASSEVPESSGNTIYF
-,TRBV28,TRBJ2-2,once,TGTGCCAGCGGGAGGGGGTGGAACACCGGGGAGCTGTTTTTT,CASGRGWNTGELFF
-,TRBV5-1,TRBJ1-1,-,TGCGCCAGCAGCTTGGGCCCAGGCACTGAAGCTTTCTTT,CASSLGPGTEAFF
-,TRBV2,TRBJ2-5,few,TGTGCCAGCACCCGGCTAGGTCGAGAGACCCAGTACTTC,CASTRLGRETQYF
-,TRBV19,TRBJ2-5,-,TGTGCCAGTAGTGCAAGGACTATGTTAGAGACCCAGTACTTC,CASSARTMLETQYF
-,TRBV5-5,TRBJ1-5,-,TGTGCCAGCAGCCTTCGCGCGGGGACGGGCAATCAGCCCCAGCATTTT,CASSLRAGTGNQPQHF
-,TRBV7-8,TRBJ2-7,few,TGTGCCAGCAGCTTAGTAGGCGGTCGGCGAACCTACGAGCAGTACTTC,CASSLVGGRRTYEQYF
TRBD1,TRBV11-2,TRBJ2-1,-,TGTGCCAGCAGCACGGGACAGGCCTCCAATGAGCAGTTCTTC,CASSTGQASNEQFF
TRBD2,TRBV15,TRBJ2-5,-,TGTGCCACCTCTAGCGGGAGGGAGCAGTACTTC,CATSSGREQYF
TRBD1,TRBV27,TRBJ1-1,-,TGTGCCAGCAGTTTACCAGGGGGCACTGAAGCTTTCTTT,CASSLPGGTEAFF
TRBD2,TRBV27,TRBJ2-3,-,TGTGCCAGCAGTTTATTAGCGGGAGGGCCAAGTGATACGCAGTATTTT,CASSLLAGGPSDTQYF
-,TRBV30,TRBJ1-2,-,TGTGCCTGGAGTAAATCGGACTATGGCTACACCTTC,CAWSKSDYGYTF
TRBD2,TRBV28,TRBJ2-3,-,TGTGCCAGCAGTCCGCGGACTAGCGGGAGGCCGACAGCAGATACGCAGTATTTT,CASSPRTSGRPTADTQYF
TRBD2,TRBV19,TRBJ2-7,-,TGTGCCAGTAACAGGGGCAGCGGGAGGGGCAACGAGCAGTACTTC,CASNRGSGRGNEQYF
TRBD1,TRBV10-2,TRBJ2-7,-,TGCGCCAGCAGGGTTAGTCCAGGGGGATCCTACGAGCAGTACTTC,CASRVSPGGSYEQYF
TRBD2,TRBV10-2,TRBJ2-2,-,TGCGCCAGCGTGACTAGCGGGAGTTCCGGGGAGCTGTTTTTT,CASVTSGSSGELFF
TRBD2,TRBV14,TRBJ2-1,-,TGTGCCAGCAGCCCGGGACTAGCGGAGTACGATGAGCAGTTCTTC,CASSPGLAEYDEQFF
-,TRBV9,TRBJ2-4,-,TGTGCCAGCAGCGCTATGATCGGAGCGGGTTCGGACATTCAGTACTTC,CASSAMIGAGSDIQYF
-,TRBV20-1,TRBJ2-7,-,TGCAGTGCTAGAGCCCTCTACGAGCAGTACTTC,CSARALYEQYF
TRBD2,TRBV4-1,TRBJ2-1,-,TGCGCCAGCAGCCGATTAGCGGGAGGGAGCTCCTACAATGAGCAGTTCTTC,CASSRLAGGSSYNEQFF
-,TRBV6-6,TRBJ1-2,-,TGTGCCAGCAGTTACTCTCCAGGGTTTAACTATGGCTACACCTTC,CASSYSPGFNYGYTF